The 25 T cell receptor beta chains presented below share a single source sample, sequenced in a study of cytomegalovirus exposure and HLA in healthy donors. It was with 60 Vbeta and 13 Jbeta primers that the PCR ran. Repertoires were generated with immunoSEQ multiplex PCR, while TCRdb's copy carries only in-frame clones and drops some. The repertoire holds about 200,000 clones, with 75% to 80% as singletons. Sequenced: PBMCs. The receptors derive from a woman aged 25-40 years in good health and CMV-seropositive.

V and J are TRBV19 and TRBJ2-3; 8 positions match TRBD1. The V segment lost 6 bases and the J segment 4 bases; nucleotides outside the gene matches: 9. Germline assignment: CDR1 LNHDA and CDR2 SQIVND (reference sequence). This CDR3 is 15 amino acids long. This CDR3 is CASRPFGQGADTQYF. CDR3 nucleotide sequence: TGTGCCAGTAGACCTTTCGGACAGGGCGCAGATACGCAGTATTTT. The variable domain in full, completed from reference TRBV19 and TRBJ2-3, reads DGGITQSPKYLFRKEGQNVTLSCEQNLNHDAMYWYRQDPGQGLRLIYYSQIVNDFQKGDIAEGYSVSREKKESFPLTVTSAQKNPTAFYLCASRPFGQGADTQYFGPGTRLTVL.

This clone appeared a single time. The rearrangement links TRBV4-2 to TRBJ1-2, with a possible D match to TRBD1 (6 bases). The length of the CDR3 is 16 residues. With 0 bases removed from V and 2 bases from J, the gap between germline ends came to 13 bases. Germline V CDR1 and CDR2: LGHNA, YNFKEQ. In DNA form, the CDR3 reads TGTGCCAGCAGCCAAGAGCCAGGGGCCGTAAACTATGGCTACACCTTC. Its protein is CASSQEPGAVNYGYTF.

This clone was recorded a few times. CDR3: CSVAHPGTGGGYGYTF. The DNA of the CDR3 is TGCAGCGTTGCCCACCCCGGGACAGGGGGAGGCTATGGCTACACCTTC. V and J are TRBV29-1 and TRBJ1-2; 11 positions agree with TRBD1. Germline CDR1 and CDR2: SQVTM and ANQGSEA. V gave up 4 bases and J gave up 4 bases; unmatched junction bases: 11. The CDR3 is 16 residues long.

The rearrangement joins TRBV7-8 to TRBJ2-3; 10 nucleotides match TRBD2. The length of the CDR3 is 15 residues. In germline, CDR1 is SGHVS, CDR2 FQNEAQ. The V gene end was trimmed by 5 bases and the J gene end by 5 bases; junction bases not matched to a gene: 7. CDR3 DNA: TGTGCCAGCAGCAAGCTAGCGGGAGTGCAAGATACGCAGTATTTT. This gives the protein CASSKLAGVQDTQYF.

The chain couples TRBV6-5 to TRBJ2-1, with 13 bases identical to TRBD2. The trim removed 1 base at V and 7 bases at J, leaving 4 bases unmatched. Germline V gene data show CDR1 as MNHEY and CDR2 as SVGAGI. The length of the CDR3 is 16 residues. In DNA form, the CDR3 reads TGTGCCAGCAGTTACTGGCGGACTAGCGGGAGAAATGAGCAGTTCTTC. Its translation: CASSYWRTSGRNEQFF.

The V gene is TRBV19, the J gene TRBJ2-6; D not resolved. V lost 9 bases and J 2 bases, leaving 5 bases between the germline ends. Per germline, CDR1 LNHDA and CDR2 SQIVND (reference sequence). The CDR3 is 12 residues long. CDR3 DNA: TGTGCCAGCCATGCTGGGGCCAACGTCCTGACTTTC. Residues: CASHAGANVLTF.

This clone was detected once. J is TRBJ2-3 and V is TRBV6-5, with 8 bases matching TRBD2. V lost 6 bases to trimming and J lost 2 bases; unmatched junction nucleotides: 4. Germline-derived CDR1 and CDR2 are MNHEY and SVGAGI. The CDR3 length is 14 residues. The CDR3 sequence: CASSRAGDTDTQYF. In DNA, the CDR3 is TGTGCCAGCAGCAGAGCGGGGGACACAGATACGCAGTATTTT.

CDR3 nucleotides: TGTGCCAGCAGTTCTCCAGGGTCGGCCACAACTAATGAAAAACTGTTTTTT. Its protein product is CASSSPGSATTNEKLFF. This sequence joins TRBV28 and TRBJ1-4; weak D call: TRBD1 (5 bases). The CDR3 is 17 amino acids. Looked up from germline, CDR1 is MDHEN and CDR2 is SYDVKM. V shed 4 bases and J shed 0 bases, with 15 bases lying between them.

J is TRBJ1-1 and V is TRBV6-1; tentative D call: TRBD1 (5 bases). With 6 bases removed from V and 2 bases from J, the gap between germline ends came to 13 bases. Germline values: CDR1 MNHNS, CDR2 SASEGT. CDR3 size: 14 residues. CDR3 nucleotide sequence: TGTGCCAGCAGGGGGGGGACTTTTAACACTGAAGCTTTCTTT. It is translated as CASRGGTFNTEAFF.

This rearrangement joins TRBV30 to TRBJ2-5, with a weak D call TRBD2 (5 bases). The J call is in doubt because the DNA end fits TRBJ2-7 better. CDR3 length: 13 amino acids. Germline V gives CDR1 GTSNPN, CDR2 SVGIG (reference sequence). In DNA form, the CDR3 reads TGTGCCTGGAGTGTCGGGATCCCCTACGAGCAGTACTTC. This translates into CAWSVGIPYEQYF.

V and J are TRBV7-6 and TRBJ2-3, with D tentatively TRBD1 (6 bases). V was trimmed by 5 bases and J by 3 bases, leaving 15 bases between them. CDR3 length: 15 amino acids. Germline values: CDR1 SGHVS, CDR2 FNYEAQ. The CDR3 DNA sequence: TGTGCCAGCAGCACTTTTGGGGGCATTACAGATACGCAGTATTTT. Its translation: CASSTFGGITDTQYF.

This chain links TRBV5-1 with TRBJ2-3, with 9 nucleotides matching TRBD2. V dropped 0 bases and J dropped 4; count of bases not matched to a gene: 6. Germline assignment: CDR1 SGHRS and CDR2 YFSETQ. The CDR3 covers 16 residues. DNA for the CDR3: TGCGCCAGCAGCTTGGAGGCGGGGGGGGGATCAGATACGCAGTATTTT. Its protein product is CASSLEAGGGSDTQYF.

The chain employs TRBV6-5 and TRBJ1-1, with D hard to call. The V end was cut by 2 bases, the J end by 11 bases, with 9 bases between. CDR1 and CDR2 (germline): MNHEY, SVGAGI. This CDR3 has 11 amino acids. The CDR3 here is CASSYGRAAFF. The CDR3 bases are TGTGCCAGCAGTTACGGTAGAGCCGCTTTCTTT.

The CDR3 DNA sequence: TGTGCCAGCACTGAGCGAGCCTCCTACAATGAGCAGTTCTTC. Protein sequence: CASTERASYNEQFF. The V and J genes are TRBV28 and TRBJ2-1, with D unresolved. There are 14 residues in the CDR3. Germline CDR1 and CDR2: MDHEN and SYDVKM. V lost 7 bases to trimming and J lost 0 bases, with 10 bases between them.

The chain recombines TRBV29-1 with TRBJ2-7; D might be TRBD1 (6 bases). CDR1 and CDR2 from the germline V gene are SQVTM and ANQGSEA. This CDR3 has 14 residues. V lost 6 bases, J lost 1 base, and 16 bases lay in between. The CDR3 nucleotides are TGCAGCGTAGCCCCGGGACATGGGTCCTACGAGCAGTACTTC. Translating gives CSVAPGHGSYEQYF.

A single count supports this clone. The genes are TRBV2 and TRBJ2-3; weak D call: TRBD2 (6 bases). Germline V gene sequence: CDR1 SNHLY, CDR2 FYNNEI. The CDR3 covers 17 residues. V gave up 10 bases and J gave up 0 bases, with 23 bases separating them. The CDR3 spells CATQRAGKSISTDTQYF. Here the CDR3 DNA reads TGTGCCACCCAGCGGGCAGGGAAATCCATTAGCACAGATACGCAGTATTTT.

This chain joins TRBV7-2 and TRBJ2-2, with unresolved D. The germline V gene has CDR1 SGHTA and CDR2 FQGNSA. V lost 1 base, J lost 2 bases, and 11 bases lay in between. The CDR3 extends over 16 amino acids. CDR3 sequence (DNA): TGTGCCAGCAGCTTAGATCGCGTCGTAAACACCGGGGAGCTGTTTTTT. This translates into CASSLDRVVNTGELFF.

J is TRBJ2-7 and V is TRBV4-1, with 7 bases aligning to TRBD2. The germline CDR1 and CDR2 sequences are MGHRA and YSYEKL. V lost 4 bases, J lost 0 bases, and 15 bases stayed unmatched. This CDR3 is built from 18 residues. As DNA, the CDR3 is TGCGCCAGCAGCCTATCTCCGTCCAGCGGGGTCAGCTCCTACGAGCAGTACTTC. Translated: CASSLSPSSGVSSYEQYF.

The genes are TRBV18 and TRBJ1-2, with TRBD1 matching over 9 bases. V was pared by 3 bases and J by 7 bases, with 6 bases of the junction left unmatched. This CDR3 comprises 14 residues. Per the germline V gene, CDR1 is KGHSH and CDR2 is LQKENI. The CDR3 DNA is TGTGCCAGCTCACCTGCCGGGACAGGGTCTGGCTACACCTTC. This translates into CASSPAGTGSGYTF.

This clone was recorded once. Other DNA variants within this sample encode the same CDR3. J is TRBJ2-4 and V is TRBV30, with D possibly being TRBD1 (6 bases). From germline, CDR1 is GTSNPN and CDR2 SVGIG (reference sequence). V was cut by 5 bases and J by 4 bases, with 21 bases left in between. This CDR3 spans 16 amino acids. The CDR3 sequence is CAWAVGTKGPKNIQYF. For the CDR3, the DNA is TGTGCCTGGGCGGTCGGGACAAAGGGGCCAAAAAACATTCAGTACTTC.

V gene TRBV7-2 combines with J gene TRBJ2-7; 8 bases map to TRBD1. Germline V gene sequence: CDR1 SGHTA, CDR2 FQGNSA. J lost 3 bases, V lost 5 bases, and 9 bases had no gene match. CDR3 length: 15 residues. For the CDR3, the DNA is TGTGCCAGCAGCATCGACGGGACAGGATTCTACGAGCAGTACTTC. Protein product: CASSIDGTGFYEQYF.

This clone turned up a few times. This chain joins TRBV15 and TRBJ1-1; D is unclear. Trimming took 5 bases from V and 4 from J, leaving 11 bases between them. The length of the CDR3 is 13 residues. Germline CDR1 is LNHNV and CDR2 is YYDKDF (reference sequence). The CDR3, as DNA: TGTGCCACCAGCTTCGGGGAGGGCACTGAAGCTTTCTTT. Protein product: CATSFGEGTEAFF.

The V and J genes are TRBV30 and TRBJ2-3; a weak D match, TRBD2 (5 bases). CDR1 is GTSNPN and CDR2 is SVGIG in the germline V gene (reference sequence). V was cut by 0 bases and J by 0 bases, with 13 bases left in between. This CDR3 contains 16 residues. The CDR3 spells CAWSVLGGSSTDTQYF. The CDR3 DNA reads TGTGCCTGGAGTGTATTAGGCGGGTCCAGCACAGATACGCAGTATTTT. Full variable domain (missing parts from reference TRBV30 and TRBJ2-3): SQTIHQWPATLVQPVGSPLSLECTVEGTSNPNLYWYRQAAGRGLQLLFYSVGIGQISSEVPQNLSASRPQDRQFILSSKKLLLSDSGFYLCAWSVLGGSSTDTQYFGPGTRLTVL.

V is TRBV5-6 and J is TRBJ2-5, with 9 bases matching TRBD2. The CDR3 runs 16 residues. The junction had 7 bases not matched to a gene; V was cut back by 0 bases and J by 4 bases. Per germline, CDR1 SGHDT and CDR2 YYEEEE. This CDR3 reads CASSLGLAVGGETQYF. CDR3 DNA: TGTGCCAGCAGCTTGGGACTAGCGGTCGGGGGAGAGACCCAGTACTTC.

DNA of the CDR3: TGCAGCGCCCGACAGGGGTATAATTCACCCCTCCACTTT. Translating gives CSARQGYNSPLHF. The rearrangement links TRBV29-1 to TRBJ1-6, with 8 bases that match TRBD1. This CDR3 has 13 residues. The germline CDR1 and CDR2 sequences are SQVTM and ANQGSEA. The V gene end was trimmed by 7 bases and the J gene end by 4 bases; junction bases not matched to a gene: 3.